Following are 25 T cell receptor beta chains from one sample sequenced in a study of T-cell memory formation after mild COVID-19. TCRdb re-called the 5' RACE reads with MiXCR, one entry per CDR3 protein. The data show around 300,000 distinct CDR3 sequences, roughly 8.2% seen once. Material: PBMCs or a T cell subset sorted from them (not recorded which). These receptors were collected from a man aged 18 to 29 who had mild COVID-19 (a few samples of this study predate the infection). Cell type and time point are not known.

V and J are TRBV9 and TRBJ2-2; a weak D match, TRBD2 (5 bases). The CDR3 totals 14 residues. With 3 bases removed from V and 4 bases from J, the gap between germline ends came to 10 bases. Germline CDR1 reads SGDLS; CDR2 reads YYNGEE. The CDR3: CASSGRGLTGELFF. As DNA, the CDR3 is TGTGCCAGCAGCGGCCGGGGTCTCACCGGGGAGCTGTTTTTT.

This clonotype has more than one count but fewer than ten. The chain recombines TRBV7-2 with TRBJ1-5, with D tentatively TRBD1 (6 bases). Germline V gene sequence: CDR1 SGHTA, CDR2 FQGNSA. CDR3 length: 14 residues. The ends were cut back, 5 bases at V and 11 bases at J, with 19 bases in the middle. CDR3 in DNA: TGTGCCAGCAGCCGCTACGACAGGTTCAAGACCCAGCATTTT. Its protein product is CASSRYDRFKTQHF.

This clonotype was detected only a few times. This chain connects TRBV5-1 to TRBJ2-5, with D hard to call. V lost 7 bases, J lost 1 base, and 11 bases lay in between. Germline V gene sequence: CDR1 SGHRS, CDR2 YFSETQ. The CDR3 extends over 13 amino acids. This chain's CDR3 is CASSFVVQETQYF. The CDR3 DNA sequence: TGCGCCAGCTCCTTTGTCGTCCAAGAGACCCAGTACTTC.

This clonotype was seen repeatedly, ten times or more. The chain carries TRBV7-2 and TRBJ2-3, with 7 bases matching TRBD2. Unmatched junction bases numbered 11, after V lost 2 bases and J lost 0 bases. Per germline, CDR1 SGHTA and CDR2 FQGNSA. The CDR3 totals 18 residues. CDR3 nucleotides: TGTGCCAGCAGCTTATGGTTCCGACTAGCAACTAGCACAGATACGCAGTATTTT. The encoded protein is CASSLWFRLATSTDTQYF.

This chain uses TRBV27 with TRBJ2-7, with D uncertain. CDR3 length: 14 amino acids. Germline assignment: CDR1 MNHEY and CDR2 SMNVEV (reference sequence). V lost 1 base, J lost 1 base, and 8 bases lay in between. The CDR3 sequence: CASSLFPGSYEQYF. DNA for the CDR3: TGTGCCAGCAGTTTATTCCCCGGGTCCTACGAGCAGTACTTC.

This clonotype came up a few times. The chain has TRBV12-3 or TRBV12-4 and TRBJ2-1, with D maybe TRBD2 (6 bases). CDR3 length equals 14 residues. With 6 bases removed from V and 9 bases from J, the gap between germline ends came to 18 bases. The CDR3 DNA reads as TGTGCCAGCAGCGAGGGGTTCTCGGAGGGTGAGCAGTTCTTC. Protein sequence: CASSEGFSEGEQFF.

This clonotype has a handful of counts. V is TRBV15 and J is TRBJ2-1; 11 nucleotides line up with TRBD2. The CDR3 is made up of 17 amino acids. From germline, CDR1 is LNHNV and CDR2 YYDKDF (reference sequence). Unmatched junction bases numbered 4, after V lost 1 base and J lost 2 bases. The CDR3 coding sequence is TGTGCCACCAGCAGAGCTCTAGCGGGGGGCCCCTACAATGAGCAGTTCTTC. It codes for CATSRALAGGPYNEQFF.

The chain links TRBV11-2 to TRBJ2-7, with 8 bases that match TRBD1. This CDR3 has 14 amino acids. V trimming: 1 base; J trimming: 3 bases; junction bases outside the gene matches: 2. The V gene's germline CDR1 is SGHAT and CDR2 FQNNGV. CDR3 amino acids: CASSLGTGGYEQYV. The CDR3 DNA is TGTGCCAGCAGCTTAGGTACAGGGGGCTACGAGCAGTACGTC.

This clonotype was seen repeatedly, ten times or more. The chain has TRBV5-1 and TRBJ2-1; D gene ambiguous. The V gene lost 0 bases and the J gene lost 6 bases, with 7 bases spanning the gap. The CDR3 length is 13 residues. From germline, CDR1 is SGHRS and CDR2 YFSETQ. CDR3 amino acids: CASSLGVPNEQFF. The CDR3 nucleotides are TGCGCCAGCAGCTTGGGCGTACCCAATGAGCAGTTCTTC.

This clonotype was seen many times. The V call is TRBV20-1, the J call TRBJ1-2; 9 nucleotides align to TRBD1. The germline gives CDR1 DFQATT, CDR2 SNEGSKA (reference sequence). The junction had 4 bases not matched to a gene; V was cut back by 1 base and J by 4 bases. The CDR3 has 14 residues. CDR3 coding DNA: TGCAGTGCTAGAGTTACAGGGGGCGGCTATGGCTACACCTTC. It specifies CSARVTGGGYGYTF.

The chain employs TRBV20-1 and TRBJ2-7; possible D gene TRBD1, 5 bases. CDR1 DFQATT and CDR2 SNEGSKA come from the germline V gene (reference sequence). V lost 2 bases and J 2 bases, leaving 13 bases between the germline ends. This CDR3 region has 14 residues. The CDR3: CSARSQTVAYEQYF. In DNA, the CDR3 is TGCAGTGCTAGATCCCAGACAGTCGCCTACGAGCAGTACTTC.

DNA of the CDR3: TGTGCCAGCAGCAGAGTCCCCTCCGGGTCTGCCTACAATGAGCAGTTCTTC. This gives the protein CASSRVPSGSAYNEQFF. The chain combines TRBV27 with TRBJ2-1; D not resolved. In germline, CDR1 is MNHEY, CDR2 SMNVEV (reference sequence). The CDR3 is made up of 17 amino acids. V was shortened by 6 bases and J by 2 bases, with 20 bases between the two germline ends.

The chain uses TRBV20-1 and TRBJ2-1, with a weak D call TRBD2 (5 bases). Germline values: CDR1 DFQATT, CDR2 SNEGSKA (reference sequence). The CDR3 covers 12 residues. Trimming took off 5 bases at V and 7 bases at J, with 12 bases between the two ends. CDR3 protein: CSAARTGNEQFF. The CDR3 region has the DNA TGCAGTGCTGCAAGGACTGGAAATGAGCAGTTCTTC.

This chain joins TRBV7-9 and TRBJ2-7; D is unclear. The CDR3 is made up of 15 amino acids. CDR1 and CDR2 from the germline V gene are SEHNR and FQNEAQ (reference sequence). V was trimmed by 3 bases and J by 5 bases, leaving 17 bases between them. The CDR3 nucleotides are TGTGCCAGCAGCTTGGGCGACAAGCCCATCCACGAGCAGTACTTC. This gives the protein CASSLGDKPIHEQYF.

For the CDR3, the DNA is TGTGCCAGCCGGGGACAGGGGTTGGAGCAGTACGTC. Translated, it gives CASRGQGLEQYV. This chain connects TRBV7-9 to TRBJ2-7; 10 positions agree with TRBD1. The CDR3 extends over 12 amino acids. Germline lookup yields CDR1 SEHNR and CDR2 FQNEAQ (reference sequence). The V segment lost 8 bases and the J segment 7 bases; nucleotides outside the gene matches: 5.

The chain combines TRBV20-1 with TRBJ1-2; possibly TRBD1 for D (5 bases). Germline V gives CDR1 DFQATT, CDR2 SNEGSKA (reference sequence). The CDR3 covers 13 residues. The V and J ends lost 5 bases and 4 bases respectively, with 14 bases between them. CDR3 sequence: CSAGLGGGYGYTF. The CDR3 DNA follows: TGCAGTGCTGGCCTGGGGGGTGGCTATGGCTACACCTTC.

The chain has TRBV4-1 and TRBJ1-2, with 7 bases matching TRBD1. The CDR3 spans 18 residues. Unmatched junction bases numbered 19, after V lost 4 bases and J lost 5 bases. Per the germline V gene, CDR1 is MGHRA and CDR2 is YSYEKL. The CDR3 sequence: CASSRAPTGVGYEYGYTF. The CDR3 nucleotides are TGCGCCAGCAGCCGAGCTCCTACAGGGGTGGGTTACGAGTATGGCTACACCTTC.

V and J are TRBV19 and TRBJ2-1, with TRBD1 matching 7 bases. Germline V lookup: CDR1 LNHDA, CDR2 SQIVND (reference sequence). The CDR3 is 15 residues long. V lost 6 bases and J lost 4; bases outside the gene matches: 9. In DNA form, the CDR3 reads TGTGCCAGTAGGACCGGGACAGCGATATACAATGAGCAGTTCTTC. Amino acid sequence: CASRTGTAIYNEQFF.

The chain has TRBV6-5 and TRBJ1-1; D uncertain. Germline V lookup: CDR1 MNHEY, CDR2 SVGAGI. V was cut by 2 bases and J by 6 bases, with 22 bases left in between. The CDR3 length is 17 residues. This CDR3 is CASSYLSREKNRAEAFF. CDR3 sequence (DNA): TGTGCCAGCAGTTACCTAAGTCGCGAGAAAAACCGGGCTGAAGCTTTCTTT.

This clonotype occurred a few times. This rearrangement joins TRBV11-2 to TRBJ1-2, with D uncertain. Germline loops: CDR1 SGHAT, CDR2 FQNNGV. This CDR3 has 14 residues. Trimming cost V 0 bases and J 4 bases, with 9 bases left between them. The CDR3 nucleotides read TGTGCCAGCAGCTTAGAGGTGGGCTTCTATGGCTACACCTTC. Encoded protein: CASSLEVGFYGYTF.

CDR3 sequence: CASSFRGPTNTGELFF. As DNA, the CDR3 is TGTGCCAGCAGCTTTAGGGGGCCTACGAACACCGGGGAGCTGTTTTTT. The V gene is TRBV7-2, the J gene TRBJ2-2, with 7 bases that match TRBD1. Per the germline V gene, CDR1 is SGHTA and CDR2 is FQGNSA. After removal of 3 bases from V and 0 bases from J, the junction contained 4 bases not matched to a gene. CDR3 length: 16 amino acids.

V usage is TRBV20-1 and J usage is TRBJ1-1, with 9 bases matching TRBD1. The CDR3 loop spans 14 amino acids. With V trimmed by 5 bases and J by 6 bases, 10 bases remained unmatched. The germline CDR1 and CDR2 sequences are DFQATT and SNEGSKA (reference sequence). CDR3 protein: CSAETGGRISEAFF. CDR3 nucleotide sequence: TGCAGTGCTGAGACAGGGGGGAGAATCTCTGAAGCTTTCTTT.

This clonotype showed up many times. The chain employs TRBV3-1 and TRBJ1-2; D remains ambiguous. Trimming took off 3 bases at V and 3 bases at J, with 14 bases between the two ends. The germline V gene encodes CDR1 LGHDT and CDR2 YNNKEL (reference sequence). The CDR3 spans 15 residues. The CDR3 protein is CASSHIDTLYYGYTF. The CDR3 nucleotides are TGTGCCAGCAGCCATATCGACACCTTATACTATGGCTACACCTTC.

This clonotype was observed at least ten times. This chain connects TRBV6-4 to TRBJ2-3; 8 positions agree with TRBD2. The J segment lost 4 bases and the V segment lost 3 bases, leaving 6 bases of the junction unmatched. The CDR3 loop spans 15 amino acids. Germline CDR1 reads MRHNA; CDR2 reads SNTAGT. The CDR3 nucleotides read TGTGCCAGCAGTGAAGGAGCGGGGGCCGCAGATACGCAGTATTTT. Translation: CASSEGAGAADTQYF.

There are many counts of this clonotype. The V gene is TRBV12-3 or TRBV12-4, the J gene TRBJ2-1; D remains ambiguous. Deletions cut 6 bases from V and 5 bases from J, with 8 bases between. The CDR3 sequence is 12 residues long. CDR3 bases: TGTGCCAGCAGCCTCGCCCACAATGAGCAGTTCTTC. Its translation is CASSLAHNEQFF.